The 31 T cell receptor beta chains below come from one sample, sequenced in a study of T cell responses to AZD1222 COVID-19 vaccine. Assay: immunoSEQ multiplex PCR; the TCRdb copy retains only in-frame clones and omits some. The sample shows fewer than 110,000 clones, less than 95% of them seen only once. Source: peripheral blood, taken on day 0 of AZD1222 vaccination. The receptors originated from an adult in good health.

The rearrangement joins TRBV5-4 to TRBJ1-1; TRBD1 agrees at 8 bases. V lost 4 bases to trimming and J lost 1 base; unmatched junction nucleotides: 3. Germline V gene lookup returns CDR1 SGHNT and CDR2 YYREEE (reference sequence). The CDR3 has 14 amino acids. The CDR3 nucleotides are TGTGCCAGCAGCGCCGACAGGGGGAACACTGAAGCTTTCTTT. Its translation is CASSADRGNTEAFF.

CDR3 in DNA: TGTGCCAGCAGCCTGAAGACAGGGGAGCTTGACGGCTACACCTTC. Translated, it gives CASSLKTGELDGYTF. The chain is built from TRBV5-6 and TRBJ1-2, with 8 bases aligning to TRBD1. CDR3 length equals 15 residues. The V and J ends lost 4 bases and 8 bases, in that order; junction bases with no gene match: 13. CDR1 is SGHDT and CDR2 is YYEEEE in the germline V gene.

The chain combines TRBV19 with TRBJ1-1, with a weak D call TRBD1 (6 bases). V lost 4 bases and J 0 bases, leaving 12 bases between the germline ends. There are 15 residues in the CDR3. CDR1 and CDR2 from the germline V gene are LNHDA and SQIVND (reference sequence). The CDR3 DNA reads TGTGCCAGTAGTACCCGGACAGTGCTGAACACTGAAGCTTTCTTT. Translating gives CASSTRTVLNTEAFF.

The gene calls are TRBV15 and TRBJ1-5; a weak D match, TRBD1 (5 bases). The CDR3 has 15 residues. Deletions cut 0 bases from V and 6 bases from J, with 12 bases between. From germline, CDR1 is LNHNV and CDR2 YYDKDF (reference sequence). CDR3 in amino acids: CATSRDKTVVQPQHF. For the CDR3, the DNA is TGTGCCACCAGCAGAGACAAGACAGTTGTTCAGCCCCAGCATTTT. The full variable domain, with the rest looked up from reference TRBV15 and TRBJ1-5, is DAMVIQNPRYQVTQFGKPVTLSCSQTLNHNVMYWYQQKSSQAPKLLFHYYDKDFNNEADTPDNFQSRRPNTSFCFLDIRSPGLGDTAMYLCATSRDKTVVQPQHFGDGTRLSIL.

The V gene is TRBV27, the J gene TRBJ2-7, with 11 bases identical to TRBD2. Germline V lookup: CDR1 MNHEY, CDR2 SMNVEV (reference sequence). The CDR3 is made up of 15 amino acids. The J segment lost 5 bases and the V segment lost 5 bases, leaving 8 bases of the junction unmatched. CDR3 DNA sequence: TGTGCCAGCAGTGACGGGGTAGCGGGGGGGAACGAGCAGTACTTC. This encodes CASSDGVAGGNEQYF.

DNA for the CDR3: TGTGCCAGCAGTTACTTATACGGTCAGCCCCAGCATTTT. Translating gives CASSYLYGQPQHF. This rearrangement joins TRBV6-5 to TRBJ1-5; D is undetermined. Germline V gives CDR1 MNHEY, CDR2 SVGAGI. The ends were cut back, 1 base at V and 6 bases at J, with 7 bases in the middle. The CDR3 length is 13 residues.

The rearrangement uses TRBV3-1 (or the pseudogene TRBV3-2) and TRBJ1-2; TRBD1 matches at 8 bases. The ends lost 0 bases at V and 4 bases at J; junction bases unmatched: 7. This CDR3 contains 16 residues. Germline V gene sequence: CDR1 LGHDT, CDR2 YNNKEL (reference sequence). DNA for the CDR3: TGTGCCAGCAGCCAAGAACCGGGACAGGCGGTCTATGGCTACACCTTC. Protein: CASSQEPGQAVYGYTF.

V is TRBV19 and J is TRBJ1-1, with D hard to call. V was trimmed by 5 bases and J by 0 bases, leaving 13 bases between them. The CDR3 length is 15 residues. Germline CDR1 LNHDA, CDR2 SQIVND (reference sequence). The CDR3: CASSPTVLMNTEAFF. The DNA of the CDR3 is TGTGCCAGTAGTCCAACAGTTCTCATGAACACTGAAGCTTTCTTT.

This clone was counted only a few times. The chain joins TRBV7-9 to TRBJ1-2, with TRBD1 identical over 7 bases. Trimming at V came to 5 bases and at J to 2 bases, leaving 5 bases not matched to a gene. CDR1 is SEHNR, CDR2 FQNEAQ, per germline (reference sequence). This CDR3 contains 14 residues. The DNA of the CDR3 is TGTGCCAGCAGCCCTTCGGACAGGAACTATGGCTACACCTTC. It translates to CASSPSDRNYGYTF. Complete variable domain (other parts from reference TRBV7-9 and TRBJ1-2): DTGVSQNPRHKITKRGQNVTFRCDPISEHNRLYWYRQTLGQGPEFLTYFQNEAQLEKSRLLSDRFSAERPKGSFSTLEIQRTEQGDSAMYLCASSPSDRNYGYTFGSGTRLTVV.

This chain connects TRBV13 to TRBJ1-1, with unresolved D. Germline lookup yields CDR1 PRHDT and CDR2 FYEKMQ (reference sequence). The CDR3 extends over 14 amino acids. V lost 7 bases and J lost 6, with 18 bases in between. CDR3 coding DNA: TGTGCCAGCAACCGGAAATGGGCGACCCCTGAAGCTTTCTTT. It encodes CASNRKWATPEAFF.

The CDR3 reads CASSLVRGGGSGNTIYF. The CDR3 DNA reads as TGTGCCAGCAGCTTAGTAAGGGGCGGCGGTTCTGGAAACACCATATATTTT. The rearrangement joins TRBV7-8 to TRBJ1-3, with D tentatively TRBD1 (5 bases). Germline lookup yields CDR1 SGHVS and CDR2 FQNEAQ. Trimming stripped 1 base from V and 1 base from J, with 14 bases between. This CDR3 has 17 residues.

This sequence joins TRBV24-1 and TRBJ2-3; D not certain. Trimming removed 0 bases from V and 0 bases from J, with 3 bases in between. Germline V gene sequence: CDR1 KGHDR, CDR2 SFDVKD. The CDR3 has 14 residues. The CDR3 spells CATSDLLSTDTQYF. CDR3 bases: TGTGCCACCAGTGATTTGCTTAGCACAGATACGCAGTATTTT.

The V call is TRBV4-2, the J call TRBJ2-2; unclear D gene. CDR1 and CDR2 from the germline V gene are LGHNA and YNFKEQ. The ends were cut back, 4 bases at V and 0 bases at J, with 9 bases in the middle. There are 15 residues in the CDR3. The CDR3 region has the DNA TGTGCCAGCAGCCCGGACCTTTCGAACACCGGGGAGCTGTTTTTT. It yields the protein CASSPDLSNTGELFF.

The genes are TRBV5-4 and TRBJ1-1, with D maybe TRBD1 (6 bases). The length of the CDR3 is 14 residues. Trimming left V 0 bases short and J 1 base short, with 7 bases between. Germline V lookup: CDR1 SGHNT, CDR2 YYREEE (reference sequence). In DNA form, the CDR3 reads TGTGCCAGCAGCTTGGAAGGGGGGAACACTGAAGCTTTCTTT. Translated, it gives CASSLEGGNTEAFF.

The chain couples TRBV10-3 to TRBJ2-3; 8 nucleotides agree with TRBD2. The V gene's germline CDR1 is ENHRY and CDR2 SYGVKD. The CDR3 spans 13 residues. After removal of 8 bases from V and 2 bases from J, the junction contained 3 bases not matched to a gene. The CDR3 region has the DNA TGTGCCATCGCGGGGGGTCCCACAGATACGCAGTATTTT. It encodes CAIAGGPTDTQYF.

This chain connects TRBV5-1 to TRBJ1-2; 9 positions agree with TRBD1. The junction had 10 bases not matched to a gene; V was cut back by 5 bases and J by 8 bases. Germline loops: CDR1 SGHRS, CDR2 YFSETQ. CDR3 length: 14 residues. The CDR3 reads CASRATGGRGGYTF. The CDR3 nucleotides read TGCGCCAGCAGGGCTACAGGGGGCCGGGGAGGCTACACCTTC.

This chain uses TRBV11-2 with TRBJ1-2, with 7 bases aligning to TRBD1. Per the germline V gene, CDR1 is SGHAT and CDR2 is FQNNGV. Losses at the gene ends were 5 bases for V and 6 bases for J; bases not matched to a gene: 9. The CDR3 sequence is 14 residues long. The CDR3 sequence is CASSPWDSRNGYTF. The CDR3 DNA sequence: TGTGCCAGCAGCCCTTGGGACAGCCGGAATGGCTACACCTTC. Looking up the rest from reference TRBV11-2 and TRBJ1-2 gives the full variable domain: EAGVAQSPRYKIIEKRQSVAFWCNPISGHATLYWYQQILGQGPKLLIQFQNNGVVDDSQLPKDRFSAERLKGVDSTLKIQPAKLEDSAVYLCASSPWDSRNGYTFGSGTRLTVV.

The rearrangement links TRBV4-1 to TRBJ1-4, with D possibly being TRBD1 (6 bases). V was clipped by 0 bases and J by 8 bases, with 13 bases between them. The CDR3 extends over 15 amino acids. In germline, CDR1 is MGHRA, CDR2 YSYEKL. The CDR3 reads CASSQETGAREKLFF. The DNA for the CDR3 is TGCGCCAGCAGCCAAGAGACGGGGGCGCGGGAAAAACTGTTTTTT.

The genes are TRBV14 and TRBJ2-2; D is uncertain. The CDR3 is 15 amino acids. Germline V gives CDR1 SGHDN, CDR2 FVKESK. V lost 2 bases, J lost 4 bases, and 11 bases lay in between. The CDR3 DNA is TGTGCCAGCAGCCAAATAAGGCGACCCACCGGGGAGCTGTTTTTT. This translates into CASSQIRRPTGELFF. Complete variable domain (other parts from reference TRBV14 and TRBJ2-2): EAGVTQFPSHSVIEKGQTVTLRCDPISGHDNLYWYRRVMGKEIKFLLHFVKESKQDESGMPNNRFLAERTGGTYSTLKVQPAELEDSGVYFCASSQIRRPTGELFFGEGSRLTVL.

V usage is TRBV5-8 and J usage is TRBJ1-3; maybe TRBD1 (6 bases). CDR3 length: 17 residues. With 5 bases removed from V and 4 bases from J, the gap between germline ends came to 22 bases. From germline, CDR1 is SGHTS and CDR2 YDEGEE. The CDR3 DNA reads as TGTGCCAGCAGTCGGGGGCCTTTCTTCCTCCTAGGAAACACCATATATTTT. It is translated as CASSRGPFFLLGNTIYF.

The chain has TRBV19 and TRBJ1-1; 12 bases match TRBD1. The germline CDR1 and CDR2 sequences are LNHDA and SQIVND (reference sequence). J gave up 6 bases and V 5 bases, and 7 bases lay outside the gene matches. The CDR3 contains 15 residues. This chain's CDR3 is CASSWTGTGGSEAFF. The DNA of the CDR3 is TGTGCCAGTAGTTGGACCGGGACAGGGGGCTCTGAAGCTTTCTTT.

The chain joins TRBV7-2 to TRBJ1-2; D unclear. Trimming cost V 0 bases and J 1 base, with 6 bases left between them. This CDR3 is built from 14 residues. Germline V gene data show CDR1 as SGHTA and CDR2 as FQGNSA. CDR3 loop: CASSLAGGNYGYTF. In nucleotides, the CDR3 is TGTGCCAGCAGCTTAGCTGGCGGTAACTATGGCTACACCTTC.

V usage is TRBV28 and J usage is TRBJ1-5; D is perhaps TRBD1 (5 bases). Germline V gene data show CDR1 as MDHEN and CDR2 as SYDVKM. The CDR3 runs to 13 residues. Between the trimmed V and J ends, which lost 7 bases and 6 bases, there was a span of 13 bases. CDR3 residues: CASTQEGVQPQHF. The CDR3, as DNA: TGTGCCAGCACTCAAGAAGGGGTTCAGCCCCAGCATTTT.

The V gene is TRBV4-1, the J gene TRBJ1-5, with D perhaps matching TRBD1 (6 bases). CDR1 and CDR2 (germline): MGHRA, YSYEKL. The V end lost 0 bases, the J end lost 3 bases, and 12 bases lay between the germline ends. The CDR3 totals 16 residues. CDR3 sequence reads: CASSQDGNRDNQPQHF. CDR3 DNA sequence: TGCGCCAGCAGCCAAGATGGAAACAGGGACAATCAGCCCCAGCATTTT.

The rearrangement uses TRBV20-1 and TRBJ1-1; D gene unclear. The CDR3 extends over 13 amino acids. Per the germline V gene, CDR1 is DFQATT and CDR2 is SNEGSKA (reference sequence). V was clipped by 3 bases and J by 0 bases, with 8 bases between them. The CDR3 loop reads CSASKLLNTEAFF. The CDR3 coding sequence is TGCAGTGCTAGTAAGTTGTTGAACACTGAAGCTTTCTTT.

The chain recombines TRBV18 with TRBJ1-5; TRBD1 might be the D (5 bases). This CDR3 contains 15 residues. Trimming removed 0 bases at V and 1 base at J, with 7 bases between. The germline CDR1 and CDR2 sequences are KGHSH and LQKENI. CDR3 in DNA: TGTGCCAGCTCACCACCGGGGGAGAGCAATCAGCCCCAGCATTTT. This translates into CASSPPGESNQPQHF.

CDR3 loop: CASSPILAEIGNSPLHF. The DNA of the CDR3 is TGTGCCAGCTCACCTATTCTGGCAGAAATCGGGAATTCACCCCTCCACTTT. The rearrangement uses TRBV18 and TRBJ1-6; no definite D call. This CDR3 spans 17 amino acids. Trimming took 3 bases from V and 7 from J, leaving 19 bases between them. Germline loops: CDR1 KGHSH, CDR2 LQKENI.

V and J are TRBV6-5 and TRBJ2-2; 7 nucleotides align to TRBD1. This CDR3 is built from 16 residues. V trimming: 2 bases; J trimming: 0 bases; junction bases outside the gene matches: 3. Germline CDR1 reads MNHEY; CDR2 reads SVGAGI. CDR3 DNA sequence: TGTGCCAGCAGTTACATGGACAGGTCGAACACCGGGGAGCTGTTTTTT. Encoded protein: CASSYMDRSNTGELFF.

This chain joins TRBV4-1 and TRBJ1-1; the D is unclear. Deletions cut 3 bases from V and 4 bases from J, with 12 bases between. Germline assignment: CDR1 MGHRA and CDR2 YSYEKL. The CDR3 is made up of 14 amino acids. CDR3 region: CASSQSHGLTEAFF. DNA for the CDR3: TGCGCCAGCAGCCAGAGCCACGGACTCACTGAAGCTTTCTTT.

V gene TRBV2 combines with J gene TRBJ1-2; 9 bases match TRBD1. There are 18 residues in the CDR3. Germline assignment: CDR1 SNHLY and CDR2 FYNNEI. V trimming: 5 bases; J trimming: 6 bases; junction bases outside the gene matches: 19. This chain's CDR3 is CASSQTLSFRDRDNGYTF. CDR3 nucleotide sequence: TGTGCCAGCAGTCAAACACTTTCCTTTCGGGACAGGGACAATGGCTACACCTTC.

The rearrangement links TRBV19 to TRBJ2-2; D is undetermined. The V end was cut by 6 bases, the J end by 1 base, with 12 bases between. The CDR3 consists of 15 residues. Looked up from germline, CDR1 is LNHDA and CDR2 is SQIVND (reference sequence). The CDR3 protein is CASRKNTENTGELFF. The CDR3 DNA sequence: TGTGCCAGTAGAAAAAACACAGAGAACACCGGGGAGCTGTTTTTT.